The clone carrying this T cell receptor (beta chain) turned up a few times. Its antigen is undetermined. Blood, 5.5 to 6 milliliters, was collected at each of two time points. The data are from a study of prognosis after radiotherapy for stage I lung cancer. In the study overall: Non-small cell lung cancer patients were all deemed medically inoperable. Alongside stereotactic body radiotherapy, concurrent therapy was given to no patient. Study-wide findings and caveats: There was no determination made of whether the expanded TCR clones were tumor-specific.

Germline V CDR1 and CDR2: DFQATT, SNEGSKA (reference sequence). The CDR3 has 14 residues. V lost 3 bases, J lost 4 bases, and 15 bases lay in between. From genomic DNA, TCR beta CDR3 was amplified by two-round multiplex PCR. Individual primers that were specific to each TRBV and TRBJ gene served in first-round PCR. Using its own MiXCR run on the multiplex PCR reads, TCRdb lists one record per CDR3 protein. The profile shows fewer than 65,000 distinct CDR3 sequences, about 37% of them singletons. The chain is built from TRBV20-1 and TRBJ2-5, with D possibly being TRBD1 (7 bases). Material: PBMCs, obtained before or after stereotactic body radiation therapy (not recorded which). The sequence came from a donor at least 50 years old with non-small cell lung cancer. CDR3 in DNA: TGCAGTGCTAGCTTAGGGCAGGGGGGAGAGACCCAGTACTTC. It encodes CSASLGQGGETQYF.